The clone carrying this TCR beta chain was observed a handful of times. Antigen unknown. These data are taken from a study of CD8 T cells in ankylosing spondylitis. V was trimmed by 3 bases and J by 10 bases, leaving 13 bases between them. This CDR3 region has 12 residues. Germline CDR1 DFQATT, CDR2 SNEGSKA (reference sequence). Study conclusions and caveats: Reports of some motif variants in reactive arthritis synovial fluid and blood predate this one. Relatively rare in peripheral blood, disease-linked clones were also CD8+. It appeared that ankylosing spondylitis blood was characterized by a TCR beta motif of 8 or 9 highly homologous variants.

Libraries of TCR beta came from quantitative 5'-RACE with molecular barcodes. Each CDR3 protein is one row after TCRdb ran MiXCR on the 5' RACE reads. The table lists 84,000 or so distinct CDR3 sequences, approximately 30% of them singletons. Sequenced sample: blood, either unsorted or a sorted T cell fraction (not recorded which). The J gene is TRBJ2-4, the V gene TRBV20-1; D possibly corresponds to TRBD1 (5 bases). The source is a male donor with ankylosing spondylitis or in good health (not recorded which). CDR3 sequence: CSASDGAGIQYF. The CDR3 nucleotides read TGCAGTGCTAGTGATGGGGCTGGGATTCAGTACTTC.